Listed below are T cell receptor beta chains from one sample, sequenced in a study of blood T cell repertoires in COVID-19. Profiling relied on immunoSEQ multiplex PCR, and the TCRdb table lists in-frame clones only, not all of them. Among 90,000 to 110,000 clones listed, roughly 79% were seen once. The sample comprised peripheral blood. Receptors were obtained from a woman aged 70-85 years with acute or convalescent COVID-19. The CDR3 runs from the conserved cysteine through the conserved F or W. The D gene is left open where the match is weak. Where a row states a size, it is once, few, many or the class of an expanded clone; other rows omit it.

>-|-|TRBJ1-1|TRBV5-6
TGTGCCAGCAGCTTACGGGTGAACACTGAAGCTTTCTTT
CASSLRVNTEAFF
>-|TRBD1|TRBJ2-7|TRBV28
TGTGCCAGCACCCCGGGACAGAGACTCTACGAGCAGTACTTC
CASTPGQRLYEQYF
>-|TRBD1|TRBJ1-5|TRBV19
TGTGCCAGTAGTGGGACAGCGGGCAATCAGCCCCAGCATTTT
CASSGTAGNQPQHF
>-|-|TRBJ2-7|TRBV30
TGTGCCTGGAGTGTATCTGTCTACGAGCAGTACTTC
CAWSVSVYEQYF
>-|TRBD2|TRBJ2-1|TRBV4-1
TGCGCCAGCAGCCAAGAGGGTAGCGGGAGGGTATACAATGAGCAGTTCTTC
CASSQEGSGRVYNEQFF
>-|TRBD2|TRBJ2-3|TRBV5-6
TGTGCCAGCAGCCCCGATCTCGGGGGGGCATTTAGCACAGATACGCAGTATTTT
CASSPDLGGAFSTDTQYF
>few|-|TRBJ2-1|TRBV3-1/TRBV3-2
TGTGCCAGCAGCCATCCTAGAGGAGCGGAAGAGCAGTTCTTC
CASSHPRGAEEQFF
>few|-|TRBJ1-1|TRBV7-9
TGTGCCAGCACCGGTACAGGGCCCATTGAAGCTTTCTTT
CASTGTGPIEAFF
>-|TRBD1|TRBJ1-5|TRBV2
TGTGCCAGCAGAGCCACAGGGGGCACCTCGCCCCAGCATTTT
CASRATGGTSPQHF
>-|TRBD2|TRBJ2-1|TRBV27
TGTGCCAGCAGTTTATCCCCATCGGCGGGAGGGCCTAATGAGCAGTTCTTC
CASSLSPSAGGPNEQFF
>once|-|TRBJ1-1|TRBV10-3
TGTGCCATCAGTGGTCAGAACATGAACACTGAAGCTTTCTTT
CAISGQNMNTEAFF
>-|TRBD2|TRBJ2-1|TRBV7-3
TGTGCCAGCAGCTCCAACCCCACCGGGACTACCCATGGGGAGCAGTTCTTC
CASSSNPTGTTHGEQFF
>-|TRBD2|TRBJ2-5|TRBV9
TGTGCCAGCAGCCCGCATACCACGACTAGCGGGGGAGAAGAGACCCAGTACTTC
CASSPHTTTSGGEETQYF
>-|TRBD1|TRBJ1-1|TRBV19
TGTGCCAGTAAAGACAGGGCCACGGTTGGGCTGAACACTGAAGCTTTCTTT
CASKDRATVGLNTEAFF
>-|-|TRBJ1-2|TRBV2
TGTGCCAGCAGTGAGAGATATGGCTACACCTTC
CASSERYGYTF
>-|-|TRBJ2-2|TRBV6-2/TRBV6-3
TGTGCCAGCAGTTTAAGAGGTCTAGCCGACACCGGGGAGCTGTTTTTT
CASSLRGLADTGELFF
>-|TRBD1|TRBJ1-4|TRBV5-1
TGCGCCAGCAGCCCGGGACAGCTGAATGAAAAACTGTTTTTT
CASSPGQLNEKLFF
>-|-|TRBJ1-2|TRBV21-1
TGTGCCAGCACCAGGGAGGGACAAGGCTATGGCTACACCTTC
CASTREGQGYGYTF
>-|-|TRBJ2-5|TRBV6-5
TGTGCCAGCAGTCTGGGGCGAAGCGAGGGAGGGACCCAGTACTTC
CASSLGRSEGGTQYF
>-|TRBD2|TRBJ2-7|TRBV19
TGTGCCAGTAGTATTTACCTACTAGCGGGAGAAGTCGGTCACGAGCAGTACTTC
CASSIYLLAGEVGHEQYF
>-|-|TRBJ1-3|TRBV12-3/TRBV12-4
TGTGCCAGCAGTCTTCTCTCTGGAAACACCATATATTTT
CASSLLSGNTIYF
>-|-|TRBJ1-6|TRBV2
TGTGCCAGCAGACCTACCAATTCACCCCTCCACTTT
CASRPTNSPLHF
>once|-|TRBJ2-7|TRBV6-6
TGTGCCAGCGGGATCGGGGGGCAGTACTTC
CASGIGGQYF
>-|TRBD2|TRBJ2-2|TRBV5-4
TGTGCCAGCAGCTTTGGGCTAGCGGGGGAGACCGGGGAGCTGTTTTTT
CASSFGLAGETGELFF
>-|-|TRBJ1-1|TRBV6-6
TGTGCCAGCAGTTTTCGGCAGGGAGGCACTGAAGCTTTCTTT
CASSFRQGGTEAFF
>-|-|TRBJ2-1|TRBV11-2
TGTGCCAGCAGCTTAGGGGGCAGGTCCTACAATGAGCAGTTCTTC
CASSLGGRSYNEQFF
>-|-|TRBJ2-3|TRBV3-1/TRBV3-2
TGTGCCAGCAGCCAAGATCTGCTCCAGGCGAGAGATACGCAGTATTTT
CASSQDLLQARDTQYF
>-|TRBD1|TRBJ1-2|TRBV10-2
TGCGCCAGCAGTGAGAACAGGGGAGTCTATGGCTACACCTTC
CASSENRGVYGYTF
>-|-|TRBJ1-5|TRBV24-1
TGTGCCACCAGTGATTGGTCGGTCAATCAGCCCCAGCATTTT
CATSDWSVNQPQHF
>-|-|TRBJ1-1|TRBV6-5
TGTGCCAGCACGATACAGGGCCACACTGAAGCTTTCTTT
CASTIQGHTEAFF
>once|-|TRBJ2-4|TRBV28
TGTGCCAGCAGTAGAACTTTGCTAGCCAAAAACATTCAGTACTTC
CASSRTLLAKNIQYF
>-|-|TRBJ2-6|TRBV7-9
TGTGCCAGCAGCATCAGGGGCGCTGGGGCCAACGTCCTGACTTTC
CASSIRGAGANVLTF
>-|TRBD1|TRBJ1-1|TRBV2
TGTGCCAGCAGGGCGACAGGGGACCCTGAAGCTTTCTTT
CASRATGDPEAFF
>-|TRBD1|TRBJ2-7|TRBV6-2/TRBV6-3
TGTGCCAGCAGTTTCCCAGCAGGGGGCCTGTACGAGCAGTACTTC
CASSFPAGGLYEQYF
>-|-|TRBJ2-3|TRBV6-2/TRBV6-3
TGTGCCAGCAGTTACTGGATCGGGGGAGATACGCAGTATTTT
CASSYWIGGDTQYF
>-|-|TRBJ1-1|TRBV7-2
TGTGCCAGCAGCCTCCTCGGAGGGAGAGGGGCGAACACTGAAGCTTTCTTT
CASSLLGGRGANTEAFF
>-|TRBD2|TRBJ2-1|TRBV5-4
TGTGCCAGCAGCTTGACTAGCGGGGGCTGGAATGAGCAGTTCTTC
CASSLTSGGWNEQFF
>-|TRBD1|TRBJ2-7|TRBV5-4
TGTGCCAGCAGCGCGACAGGGGCCGAGCAGTACTTC
CASSATGAEQYF
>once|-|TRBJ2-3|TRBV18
TGTGCCAGCTCACCGGGCCAGCCCAGCACAGATACGCAGTATTTT
CASSPGQPSTDTQYF
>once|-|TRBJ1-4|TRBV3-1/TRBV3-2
TGTGCCAGCAGCCCAAGGGCAGGGAATGAAAAACTGTTTTTT
CASSPRAGNEKLFF